This T cell receptor (beta chain) was retrieved from a study of memory CD4+ T cells and cytomegalovirus serostatus. Study-level results: CMV serostatus prediction reached median AUC around 0.94, or 0.89 with US-trained model.

The table came from immunoSEQ multiplex PCR; TCRdb's copy has only in-frame clones and leaves some out. Of some 44,000 clones in the sample, 76% were seen once. This clone showed up just a few times. What it binds is unknown. The sort gate was single viable CD3+CD4+CD8-CD45RO+ cells for memory CD4+ T cells. Serostatus was set by detecting CMV pp150, pp28, p38, p52 IgG. The TCR originated in an adult in good health and CMV-seronegative. The sample taken for sequencing was memory CD4+ T cells from blood.

The CDR3 nucleotides read TGTGCCAGCAGCCCTACAGGGGACACTGAAGCTTTCTTT. Amino acids: CASSPTGDTEAFF. The chain recombines TRBV7-3 with TRBJ1-1, with 7 bases that match TRBD1. Germline V lookup: CDR1 SGHTA, CDR2 FQGTGA. The CDR3 runs 13 residues. V shed 5 bases, J shed 3 bases, and the junction held 3 bases outside the gene matches.